Below are 25 T cell receptor beta chains sequenced from a single sample in a study of blood T cell repertoires in COVID-19. The table came from immunoSEQ multiplex PCR; TCRdb's copy has only in-frame clones and leaves some out. The table records 65,000 to 80,000 clones, 70% to 90% of them present only once. The sequencing sample was made of peripheral blood. The receptors shown here come from a man older than 75 in a cohort sampled during active COVID-19.

The V call is TRBV14, the J call TRBJ1-1; D is unresolved. Germline CDR1 and CDR2: SGHDN and FVKESK. The V and J ends lost 6 bases and 1 base respectively, with 9 bases between them. The CDR3 sequence is 13 residues long. CDR3 amino acids: CASRKQENTEAFF. The CDR3, as DNA: TGTGCCAGCAGGAAGCAGGAGAACACTGAAGCTTTCTTT.

V gene TRBV3-1 (or the pseudogene TRBV3-2) combines with J gene TRBJ2-4; 8 bases align to TRBD2. Per germline, CDR1 LGHDT and CDR2 YNNKEL (reference sequence). Trimming cost V 0 bases and J 0 bases; bases outside gene matches: 10. The CDR3 totals 19 residues. As DNA, the CDR3 is TGTGCCAGCAGCCAAGATCCCCCTAGCGGGTTTCGAGCCAAAAACATTCAGTACTTC. Translating gives CASSQDPPSGFRAKNIQYF.

The chain recombines TRBV18 with TRBJ2-6; 9 nucleotides match TRBD1. Germline V gene data show CDR1 as KGHSH and CDR2 as LQKENI. The CDR3 consists of 17 residues. V lost 3 bases and J lost 4; bases outside the gene matches: 7. DNA for the CDR3: TGTGCCAGCTCACCTGGGACAGGGATCGGAGGGGCCAACGTCCTGACTTTC. Its translation is CASSPGTGIGGANVLTF.

This clone was seen once. This rearrangement joins TRBV15 to TRBJ2-7; a weak D match, TRBD2 (5 bases). V lost 4 bases and J 6 bases, leaving 16 bases between the germline ends. From germline, CDR1 is LNHNV and CDR2 YYDKDF (reference sequence). CDR3 size: 14 residues. The CDR3: CATSIRRGGGEQYV. The CDR3 coding sequence is TGTGCCACCAGCATCAGACGGGGTGGTGGCGAGCAGTACGTC.

The J gene is TRBJ2-6, the V gene TRBV27, with D hard to call. V lost 5 bases and J lost 3, with 11 bases in between. This CDR3 comprises 15 residues. Germline V gene sequence: CDR1 MNHEY, CDR2 SMNVEV (reference sequence). The CDR3 loop reads CASSAALRGANVLTF. The CDR3 bases are TGTGCCAGCAGTGCGGCCCTGCGTGGGGCCAACGTCCTGACTTTC.

The chain uses TRBV18 and TRBJ1-4; 10 bases agree with TRBD1. Germline V gene data show CDR1 as KGHSH and CDR2 as LQKENI. The CDR3 contains 15 residues. J gave up 8 bases and V 5 bases, and 8 bases lay outside the gene matches. The CDR3 region has the DNA TGTGCCAGCTCATTTGGTGGGACAGGGGTCGAAAAACTGTTTTTT. Its translation is CASSFGGTGVEKLFF.

The J gene is TRBJ2-5, the V gene TRBV20-1, with D tentatively TRBD1 (6 bases). This CDR3 region has 12 residues. V was shortened by 3 bases and J by 3 bases, with 8 bases between the two germline ends. Germline V gene lookup returns CDR1 DFQATT and CDR2 SNEGSKA (reference sequence). The CDR3: CSASHREETQYF. The CDR3 region has the DNA TGCAGTGCTAGTCACAGGGAAGAGACCCAGTACTTC.

The J gene is TRBJ1-4, the V gene TRBV28; 10 nucleotides agree with TRBD1. Unmatched junction bases numbered 3, after V lost 3 bases and J lost 2 bases. Germline V gives CDR1 MDHEN, CDR2 SYDVKM. The CDR3 loop spans 16 amino acids. CDR3 bases: TGTGCCAGCAGTTTGATGGGACAGGGGACTAATGAAAAACTGTTTTTT. Amino acid sequence: CASSLMGQGTNEKLFF.

The chain combines TRBV29-1 with TRBJ1-5; 7 nucleotides align to TRBD1. The V gene end was trimmed by 6 bases and the J gene end by 3 bases; junction bases not matched to a gene: 8. This CDR3 region has 14 residues. Germline V gives CDR1 SQVTM, CDR2 ANQGSEA. The CDR3 region has the DNA TGCAGCGTCCGCGAGACAGGGAACAATCAGCCCCAGCATTTT. It yields the protein CSVRETGNNQPQHF.

This clone was recorded a few times. The chain joins TRBV4-3 to TRBJ1-5, with D tentatively TRBD1 (6 bases). Trimming left V 0 bases short and J 2 bases short, with 26 bases between. The CDR3 runs to 21 residues. Germline V lookup: CDR1 LGHNA, CDR2 YSLEER. CDR3 in DNA: TGCGCCAGCAGCCAAGAGGTTGTGGAACAGGGAGTGGGCTTCGGCAATCAGCCCCAGCATTTT. Its protein product is CASSQEVVEQGVGFGNQPQHF.

The chain is built from TRBV7-3 and TRBJ2-6; perhaps TRBD2 as D (6 bases). CDR3 length: 20 residues. Trimming cost V 5 bases and J 0 bases, with 23 bases left between them. Germline CDR1 is SGHTA and CDR2 is FQGTGA. This CDR3 is CASSRWGVGTSLSGANVLTF. The CDR3 DNA is TGTGCCAGCAGCCGATGGGGCGTGGGAACTAGCCTCTCTGGGGCCAACGTCCTGACTTTC.

As regards this clone: The sample carries other DNA sequences with the same CDR3. The chain is built from TRBV27 and TRBJ2-7; 8 bases map to TRBD1. The CDR3 contains 16 residues. Germline V gene data show CDR1 as MNHEY and CDR2 as SMNVEV (reference sequence). V lost 6 bases and J lost 2; bases outside the gene matches: 12. The CDR3 DNA follows: TGTGCCAGCAGCGGACAGGGCCTCTCCTCGGCCTACGAGCAGTACTTC. As protein: CASSGQGLSSAYEQYF.

This chain links TRBV28 with TRBJ2-5; possibly TRBD1 for D (6 bases). This CDR3 contains 14 residues. The germline V gene encodes CDR1 MDHEN and CDR2 SYDVKM. Trimming removed 2 bases from V and 2 bases from J, with 9 bases in between. For the CDR3, the DNA is TGTGCCAGCAGTTTAGGGGGCGGGCAAGAGACCCAGTACTTC. Translation: CASSLGGGQETQYF. Drawing the rest from reference TRBV28 and TRBJ2-5, the complete variable domain is DVKVTQSSRYLVKRTGEKVFLECVQDMDHENMFWYRQDPGLGLRLIYFSYDVKMKEKGDIPEGYSVSREKKERFSLILESASTNQTSMYLCASSLGGGQETQYFGPGTRLLVL.

This clone has just one count. The chain carries TRBV6-6 and TRBJ2-3, with D possibly matching TRBD2 (6 bases). V lost 6 bases to trimming and J lost 4 bases, with 20 bases between them. The CDR3 covers 16 residues. The V gene's germline CDR1 is MNHNY and CDR2 SVGAGI (reference sequence). The CDR3 DNA sequence: TGTGCCAGCAGCATCTTACTAGCATATGGGGCAGATACGCAGTATTTT. It yields the protein CASSILLAYGADTQYF.

The chain uses TRBV18 and TRBJ1-1, with D unclear. The CDR3 spans 15 residues. V was clipped by 7 bases and J by 0 bases, with 15 bases between them. Germline lookup yields CDR1 KGHSH and CDR2 LQKENI. The CDR3 protein is CASFGLAGLNTEAFF. The CDR3 DNA sequence: TGTGCCAGCTTTGGACTGGCCGGTCTGAACACTGAAGCTTTCTTT.

The rearrangement links TRBV9 to TRBJ2-1; maybe TRBD2 (6 bases). From germline, CDR1 is SGDLS and CDR2 YYNGEE. The CDR3 has 13 residues. The V gene lost 1 base and the J gene lost 9 bases, with 11 bases spanning the gap. CDR3 region: CASSVQDYSEQFF. The CDR3 coding sequence is TGTGCCAGCAGCGTACAGGACTATTCTGAGCAGTTCTTC.

The chain carries TRBV19 and TRBJ1-5; 7 positions match TRBD1. This CDR3 has 15 residues. The trim removed 7 bases at V and 0 bases at J, leaving 6 bases unmatched. Germline CDR1 and CDR2: LNHDA and SQIVND (reference sequence). In DNA, the CDR3 is TGTGCCAGTAACCTACAGGGGATTAGCAATCAGCCCCAGCATTTT. Its protein is CASNLQGISNQPQHF.

The chain couples TRBV3-1 (or the pseudogene TRBV3-2) to TRBJ2-7; no definite D call. The ends were cut back, 0 bases at V and 4 bases at J, with 7 bases in the middle. Per the germline V gene, CDR1 is LGHDT and CDR2 is YNNKEL (reference sequence). The CDR3 is 13 residues long. The CDR3: CASSQDPLYEQYF. CDR3 nucleotides: TGTGCCAGCAGCCAAGATCCCTTATACGAGCAGTACTTC.

The rearrangement joins TRBV5-6 to TRBJ2-1, with 10 nucleotides matching TRBD2. V was pared by 2 bases and J by 0 bases, with 8 bases of the junction left unmatched. Germline values: CDR1 SGHDT, CDR2 YYEEEE. This CDR3 region has 18 residues. The CDR3 nucleotides read TGTGCCAGCAGCTTATGGCTAGCGGGGGTTACCTCCTACAATGAGCAGTTCTTC. It specifies CASSLWLAGVTSYNEQFF.

This clone was counted a few times. The chain links TRBV3-1 (or the pseudogene TRBV3-2) to TRBJ1-1, with D perhaps TRBD1 (6 bases). This CDR3 has 14 amino acids. Germline V lookup: CDR1 LGHDT, CDR2 YNNKEL (reference sequence). Deletions cut 4 bases from V and 4 bases from J, with 13 bases between. The DNA of the CDR3 is TGTGCCAGCAGCCTCCGGGACACGCTCACTGAAGCTTTCTTT. It is translated as CASSLRDTLTEAFF.

This clone was counted only a few times. V and J are TRBV3-1 (or the pseudogene TRBV3-2) and TRBJ1-6; no definite D call. CDR1 is LGHDT, CDR2 YNNKEL, per germline (reference sequence). CDR3 size: 12 residues. V lost 0 bases, J lost 11 bases, and 5 bases lay in between. The CDR3 bases are TGTGCCAGCAGCCAAGACAGGCCACCCCTCCACTTT. This gives the protein CASSQDRPPLHF.

Only a few counts were recorded for this clone. This sequence joins TRBV5-1 and TRBJ2-2, with a possible D match to TRBD1 (5 bases). From germline, CDR1 is SGHRS and CDR2 YFSETQ. This CDR3 has 15 residues. V lost 0 bases to trimming and J lost 6 bases, with 12 bases between them. The CDR3 loop is CASSLGQGPPGELFF. The CDR3 nucleotides read TGCGCCAGCAGCTTGGGGCAGGGCCCCCCCGGGGAGCTGTTTTTT.

The V gene is TRBV2, the J gene TRBJ2-3, with a weak D call TRBD2 (5 bases). Trimming cost V 7 bases and J 0 bases, with 17 bases left between them. In germline, CDR1 is SNHLY, CDR2 FYNNEI. This CDR3 spans 16 amino acids. The CDR3 sequence: CASIRNGGTSTDTQYF. As DNA, the CDR3 is TGTGCCAGCATAAGGAACGGAGGAACTAGCACAGATACGCAGTATTTT.

V is TRBV4-1 and J is TRBJ1-5; no clear D. This CDR3 comprises 17 residues. The germline V gene has CDR1 MGHRA and CDR2 YSYEKL. V gave up 2 bases and J gave up 6 bases, with 20 bases separating them. CDR3 bases: TGCGCCAGCAGCCAATCCCCCAGGATAGACGTGGGTCAGCCCCAGCATTTT. Its translation: CASSQSPRIDVGQPQHF.

The chain joins TRBV28 to TRBJ1-4; D uncertain. This CDR3 region has 15 residues. Deletions cut 4 bases from V and 4 bases from J, with 13 bases between. Germline V gene lookup returns CDR1 MDHEN and CDR2 SYDVKM. This CDR3 reads CASSSQRRNNEKLFF. The CDR3 DNA is TGTGCCAGCAGTTCCCAGAGGAGGAATAATGAAAAACTGTTTTTT.